These T cell receptor beta chains were read from a single sample in a study of shared clonotypes between healthy human individuals. Repertoires were generated with immunoSEQ multiplex PCR, while TCRdb's copy carries only in-frame clones and drops some. Of 1,500,000 or so clones listed, approximately 97% are singletons. Sample: naive CD4+ T cells sorted from blood. The receptor set was obtained from a man aged 25 to 45 in good health. Both conserved end residues are part of each CDR3. The D gene is left open where the match is weak. Only part of the rows carry a size: once, few, many, or a class if the clone is expanded.

d_call	v_call	clone_size	j_call	cdr3_nt	cdr3_aa
NA	TRBV29-1	NA	TRBJ1-4	TGCAGCGTGTCGGGGCTTAATGAAAAACTGTTTTTT	CSVSGLNEKLFF
NA	TRBV6-6	once	TRBJ1-2	TGTGCCAGCAGTTACCTACAGGGCTATGGCTACACCTTC	CASSYLQGYGYTF
NA	TRBV7-2	NA	TRBJ2-1	TGTGCCAGCAGCTTACCGCGGGCAGTGTTGGGTTACAATGAGCAGTTCTTC	CASSLPRAVLGYNEQFF
NA	TRBV18	NA	TRBJ1-2	TGTGCCAGCTCAGTCGACCGGGGATATGGCTACACCTTC	CASSVDRGYGYTF
NA	TRBV28	NA	TRBJ2-7	TGTGCCAGCAGTCCCGGCGATTCTAGCTCCTACGAGCAGTACTTC	CASSPGDSSSYEQYF
NA	TRBV7-9	NA	TRBJ2-1	TGTGCCAGCAGCCTTTTAGGCCGAGCCTACAATGAGCAGTTCTTC	CASSLLGRAYNEQFF
TRBD2	TRBV11-2	NA	TRBJ2-1	TGTGCCAGCAGCTTGGGACTAGTCTCCTACAATGAGCAGTTCTTC	CASSLGLVSYNEQFF
NA	TRBV9	NA	TRBJ2-3	TGTGCCAGCAGCGGCCCCAGGGAAGATACGCAGTATTTT	CASSGPREDTQYF
TRBD1	TRBV7-6	once	TRBJ1-1	TGTGCCAGCAGCTTACAGGGGGGAGACACTGAAGCTTTCTTT	CASSLQGGDTEAFF
NA	TRBV9	NA	TRBJ1-2	TGTGCCAGCAGCCCAGAGGTTCGGGGGGACGCTGACGGCTACACCTTC	CASSPEVRGDADGYTF
NA	TRBV7-9	once	TRBJ2-7	TGTGCCAGCAGCTTAGAGTCTAGGCACGAGCAGTACTTC	CASSLESRHEQYF
TRBD2	TRBV10-3	NA	TRBJ2-1	TGTGCCATCACCTCAAGACCCGATGGCGGGAGCGAGGGGTTCTTC	CAITSRPDGGSEGFF
NA	TRBV30	NA	TRBJ2-5	TGTGCCTGGAGTTCCTTTGGGGGACAACAAGAGACCCAGTACTTC	CAWSSFGGQQETQYF
NA	TRBV9	NA	TRBJ1-3	TGTGCCAGCAGCCCAACAAGAGTGGCTGGAAACACCATATATTTT	CASSPTRVAGNTIYF
NA	TRBV18	NA	TRBJ2-5	TGTGCCAGCTCCTCGGGGTACCAAGAGACCCAGTACTTC	CASSSGYQETQYF
TRBD2	TRBV4-2	NA	TRBJ2-1	TGTGCCAGCAGCCATCCCGGGACTAGCCTCGGTAATGAGCAGTTCTTC	CASSHPGTSLGNEQFF
TRBD1	TRBV7-9	NA	TRBJ1-4	TGTGCCAGCACGAAAGACAGGGTCTCTAATGAAAAACTGTTTTTT	CASTKDRVSNEKLFF
TRBD2	TRBV7-3	NA	TRBJ2-3	TGTGCCAGCAGCTTAAAGAATCTAGCGGGAGCATCAGATACGCAGTATTTT	CASSLKNLAGASDTQYF
NA	TRBV28	NA	TRBJ2-7	TGTGCCGTAGTGTCCCCTTCCGAGCAGTACTTC	CAVVSPSEQYF
NA	TRBV5-1	NA	TRBJ1-4	TGCGCCAGCAGCCTCTGGGGTCCGTCTAATGAAAAACTGTTTTTT	CASSLWGPSNEKLFF
TRBD1	TRBV7-8	NA	TRBJ2-5	TGTGCCAGCAGCTTAGGGGCAGGGGGCATTAATCAAGAGACCCAGTACTTC	CASSLGAGGINQETQYF
TRBD2	TRBV5-5	NA	TRBJ2-3	TGTGCCAGCAGCTTGGTGCTAGTGGGAGGGAATACGCAGTATTTT	CASSLVLVGGNTQYF
NA	TRBV6-6	NA	TRBJ2-2	TGTGCCAGCAGTTATACGGCCCCGGGGGAGCTGTTTTTT	CASSYTAPGELFF
TRBD1	TRBV7-6	NA	TRBJ1-1	TGTGCCAGCAGCCAACTTGGGTCGAGACAGGGAACTGAAGCTTTCTTT	CASSQLGSRQGTEAFF
NA	TRBV19	few	TRBJ2-2	TGTGCCAGTAGTATAGTGAGGGGAACCGGGGAGCTGTTTTTT	CASSIVRGTGELFF
TRBD2	TRBV5-4	few	TRBJ2-1	TGTGCCAGCAGCTTCGGTCTAGCGGGAGAAGATGAGCAGTTCTTC	CASSFGLAGEDEQFF
NA	TRBV5-1	NA	TRBJ1-3	TGCGCCAGCAGCCCCGGGGAGATTCTCTCTGGAAACACCATATATTTT	CASSPGEILSGNTIYF
NA	TRBV11-3	NA	TRBJ2-3	TGTGCCAGCAGCTTAGCGGCTGGGGGGCGTGCTACGCAGTATTTT	CASSLAAGGRATQYF
TRBD1	TRBV2	NA	TRBJ2-1	TGTGCCACCAACGCAGGGGACAGGGGTTTCAATGAGCAGTTCTTC	CATNAGDRGFNEQFF
NA	TRBV5-1	NA	TRBJ1-4	TGCGCCAGCAGCTTGGACCGAAGTTTATCCGAAAAACTGTTTTTT	CASSLDRSLSEKLFF
TRBD1	TRBV7-2	NA	TRBJ2-5	TGTGCCAGCAGCTTAGTACAGGGGGATGAGACCCAGTACTTC	CASSLVQGDETQYF
NA	TRBV7-3	NA	TRBJ2-1	TGTGCCAGCAGCCCCCGGACTACAACGCCTAATGAGCAGTTCTTC	CASSPRTTTPNEQFF
TRBD1	TRBV27	NA	TRBJ1-4	TGTGCCAGCAGTCTCATCGGACAGGGAGGTCCCTATGAAAAACTGTTTTTT	CASSLIGQGGPYEKLFF
TRBD1	TRBV6-5	NA	TRBJ2-7	TGTGCCAGCAGTTTCAGGGACAGCCCTACGGCCCAGGAGCAGTACTTC	CASSFRDSPTAQEQYF
NA	TRBV7-9	NA	TRBJ1-2	TGTGCCAGCAGCTTAGGTCGCGGGGGGCTAGAAGGCTACACCTTC	CASSLGRGGLEGYTF
NA	TRBV10-1	NA	TRBJ2-1	TGCGCCAGCAGTGAGTCCCCTAGCGTCTACAATGAGCAGTTCTTC	CASSESPSVYNEQFF
NA	TRBV7-9	NA	TRBJ1-5	TGTGCCAGCAGCTTTGGCGGGAATCAGCCCCAGCATTTT	CASSFGGNQPQHF
NA	TRBV18	NA	TRBJ2-2	TGTGCCAGCTCAGAAACTAGAATTGCGGACACCGGGGAGCTGTTTTTT	CASSETRIADTGELFF
NA	TRBV2	NA	TRBJ2-5	TGTGCCAGCCGACTCCACGGGTTGGAGACCCAGTACTTC	CASRLHGLETQYF
NA	TRBV18	NA	TRBJ2-7	TGTGCCAGCTCACCGATCCTCGGGCTTACATACGAGCAGTACTTC	CASSPILGLTYEQYF
TRBD1	TRBV7-2	NA	TRBJ2-7	TGTGCCAGCACCGTAGGGACAGGCTACGAGCAGTACTTC	CASTVGTGYEQYF
NA	TRBV28	NA	TRBJ1-4	TGTGCCAGCAGTTCCAGGGGTTTGGGCGCTCCTGAAAAACTGTTTTTT	CASSSRGLGAPEKLFF
NA	TRBV5-6	NA	TRBJ1-4	TGTGCCAGCAGCTTGGGAACCCTAGCTGAAAAACTGTTTTTT	CASSLGTLAEKLFF
NA	TRBV11-2	once	TRBJ2-3	TGTGCCAGCAGCTTCTTTTCCAGGGGGAGGGCCTTGTCAGATACGCAGTATTTT	CASSFFSRGRALSDTQYF